The 27 T cell receptor beta chains reported below all come from one sample, sequenced in a study of cytomegalovirus exposure and HLA in healthy donors (dated by TCRdb to the late 2010s). Receptors were amplified or captured by the immunoSEQ multiplex PCR assay. TCRdb limited this immuneACCESS table to in-frame rearrangements with V and J called. A share of clones is missing; checked studies link under half to unresolved V genes, and the rest is unexplained. The sample includes about 140,000 clones, with approximately 80% observed a single time. The ten largest account for 25% to 30% of the sample. The sample was PBMCs. These receptors originate from a man aged 30-40 years in good health and CMV-seropositive.

The rearrangement joins TRBV2 to TRBJ2-3, with D unclear. The CDR3 runs to 12 residues. Germline-derived CDR1 and CDR2 are SNHLY and FYNNEI. The V end was cut by 4 bases, the J end by 4 bases, with 6 bases between. CDR3 amino acids: CASSVFSDTQYF. CDR3 nucleotide sequence: TGTGCCAGCAGTGTCTTTTCAGATACGCAGTATTTT.

This clone appeared many times. The chain combines TRBV15 with TRBJ2-1, with a tentative D call TRBD2 (7 bases). This CDR3 spans 14 amino acids. The germline V gene encodes CDR1 LNHNV and CDR2 YYDKDF (reference sequence). V was pared by 0 bases and J by 8 bases, with 11 bases between. CDR3 sequence reads: CATSRDRGAYEQFF. Here the CDR3 DNA reads TGTGCCACCAGCAGAGATCGGGGGGCCTATGAGCAGTTCTTC.

The rearrangement links TRBV6-5 to TRBJ1-1; tentative D call: TRBD1 (6 bases). Trimming pared 8 bases from V and 8 bases from J, leaving 15 bases between. The CDR3 extends over 12 amino acids. Germline V gene lookup returns CDR1 MNHEY and CDR2 SVGAGI. Here the CDR3 reads CASWYETGEAFF. The CDR3 DNA reads TGTGCCAGCTGGTACGAAACAGGGGAAGCTTTCTTT.

The chain links TRBV6-6 to TRBJ2-2; TRBD2 aligns across 11 bases. Germline CDR1 MNHNY, CDR2 SVGAGI (reference sequence). V trimming: 6 bases; J trimming: 6 bases; junction bases outside the gene matches: 6. The CDR3 spans 15 residues. The CDR3 region is CASRSSGRIPGELFF. The CDR3, as DNA: TGTGCCAGCAGGTCTAGCGGGAGGATCCCCGGGGAGCTGTTTTTT.

The J gene is TRBJ2-2, the V gene TRBV5-1; D might be TRBD2 (6 bases). The CDR3 sequence is 12 residues long. The ends were cut back, 7 bases at V and 7 bases at J, with 11 bases in the middle. The germline gives CDR1 SGHRS, CDR2 YFSETQ. The CDR3 DNA follows: TGCGCCAGCCGCCCGGGGGACGGGGAGCTGTTTTTT. Translated: CASRPGDGELFF.

The table lists this clone with many counts. V and J are TRBV11-1 and TRBJ2-7; 10 nucleotides align to TRBD1. The CDR3 extends over 14 amino acids. Germline trimming cut 4 bases from V and 3 bases from J; bases unmatched to any gene: 3. The germline CDR1 and CDR2 sequences are SGHAT and FQDESV (reference sequence). The CDR3 bases are TGTGCCAGCAGCTGGGACAGGGGTATCTACGAGCAGTACTTC. Residues: CASSWDRGIYEQYF.

This chain links TRBV4-1 with TRBJ2-1, with 9 bases aligning to TRBD2. Germline lookup yields CDR1 MGHRA and CDR2 YSYEKL. The trim removed 3 bases at V and 4 bases at J, leaving 10 bases unmatched. There are 17 residues in the CDR3. The CDR3 spells CASSHEFPGLAYNEQFF. The CDR3 DNA is TGCGCCAGCAGCCATGAGTTCCCGGGACTAGCTTACAATGAGCAGTTCTTC.

The chain employs TRBV18 and TRBJ2-1, with TRBD1 matching over 10 bases. The V gene's germline CDR1 is KGHSH and CDR2 LQKENI. V lost 3 bases, J lost 8 bases, and 7 bases stayed unmatched. This CDR3 region has 15 residues. Written as DNA, the CDR3 is TGTGCCAGCTCACCTATAGGGACAGGGGACGATGAGCAGTTCTTC. It yields the protein CASSPIGTGDDEQFF.

The rearrangement uses TRBV27 and TRBJ1-2; 8 bases fit TRBD1. The germline gives CDR1 MNHEY, CDR2 SMNVEV (reference sequence). This CDR3 region has 14 residues. Trimming removed 6 bases from V and 4 bases from J; junction bases left unmatched: 7. The CDR3 sequence: CASSPGQGVYGYTF. The CDR3 nucleotides read TGTGCCAGCAGCCCCGGACAGGGCGTCTATGGCTACACCTTC.

This rearrangement joins TRBV30 to TRBJ2-3; D unclear. The V end lost 1 base, the J end lost 3 bases, and 14 bases lay between the germline ends. The CDR3 runs to 15 residues. Germline V CDR1 and CDR2: GTSNPN, SVGIG (reference sequence). In nucleotides, the CDR3 is TGTGCCTGGAGTGCTTTGATTGGGCTGACAGATACGCAGTATTTT. Translating gives CAWSALIGLTDTQYF.

The chain joins TRBV18 to TRBJ2-7; 8 positions match TRBD1. J was trimmed by 5 bases and V by 3 bases; bases with no gene match: 9. Germline-derived CDR1 and CDR2 are KGHSH and LQKENI. The CDR3 spans 15 residues. CDR3 in amino acids: CASSPGQADLNEQYF. The CDR3 coding sequence is TGTGCCAGCTCACCGGGACAGGCCGATTTGAACGAGCAGTACTTC.

This clone showed up just once. J is TRBJ2-1 and V is TRBV9; possibly TRBD1 for D (7 bases). V was trimmed by 4 bases and J by 9 bases, leaving 17 bases between them. This CDR3 contains 14 residues. The germline V gene encodes CDR1 SGDLS and CDR2 YYNGEE. The CDR3 here is CASSPRTGGGEQFF. The CDR3 DNA sequence: TGTGCCAGCAGCCCGCGGACAGGAGGGGGTGAGCAGTTCTTC.

This clone was found once. The chain carries TRBV27 and TRBJ2-1, with TRBD1 matching 10 bases. The CDR3 covers 15 residues. Germline V gene lookup returns CDR1 MNHEY and CDR2 SMNVEV (reference sequence). Trimming at V came to 4 bases and at J to 5 bases, leaving 5 bases not matched to a gene. This CDR3 reads CASSSRQGANNEQFF. CDR3 sequence (DNA): TGTGCCAGCAGTTCCAGACAGGGGGCGAACAATGAGCAGTTCTTC.

For the CDR3, the DNA is TGTGCCAGCAGTTTATATACAGTTGCGAACACCGGGGAGCTGTTTTTT. Encoded protein: CASSLYTVANTGELFF. The V and J genes are TRBV28 and TRBJ2-2; the D is unclear. Germline CDR1 reads MDHEN; CDR2 reads SYDVKM. The CDR3 contains 16 residues. V lost 1 base, J lost 0 bases, and 9 bases lay in between.

V is TRBV2 and J is TRBJ2-5; D uncertain. V was cut by 6 bases and J by 0 bases, with 8 bases left in between. The CDR3 is 13 residues long. Per germline, CDR1 SNHLY and CDR2 FYNNEI. The CDR3 protein is CASRHPYQETQYF. DNA of the CDR3: TGTGCCAGCAGACACCCGTACCAAGAGACCCAGTACTTC.

V gene TRBV9 combines with J gene TRBJ2-2, with TRBD2 identical over 7 bases. The ends lost 0 bases at V and 8 bases at J; junction bases unmatched: 4. Per germline, CDR1 SGDLS and CDR2 YYNGEE. The CDR3 sequence is 14 residues long. The DNA for the CDR3 is TGTGCCAGCAGCGTAGGGACTAGTAGGGGGGAGCTGTTTTTT. Translating it yields CASSVGTSRGELFF.

The rearrangement joins TRBV4-2 to TRBJ2-1; TRBD2 matches at 10 bases. The germline CDR1 and CDR2 sequences are LGHNA and YNFKEQ. With V trimmed by 5 bases and J by 5 bases, 12 bases remained unmatched. The CDR3 length is 17 residues. Here the CDR3 DNA reads TGTGCCAGCAGCTTAGCTGGAACTAGCGGGGCTAACAATGAGCAGTTCTTC. It specifies CASSLAGTSGANNEQFF.

This clone was counted a single time. The chain uses TRBV4-1 and TRBJ2-3; D remains unclear. The germline V gene encodes CDR1 MGHRA and CDR2 YSYEKL. The CDR3 extends over 16 amino acids. V was cut by 6 bases and J by 6 bases, with 22 bases left in between. This CDR3 is CASSSPERAKRDTQYF. CDR3 in DNA: TGCGCCAGCAGTTCACCTGAGCGCGCGAAAAGGGATACGCAGTATTTT.

This clone was picked up a small number of times. The chain links TRBV5-1 to TRBJ2-7; a possible D gene is TRBD2 (6 bases). The CDR3 has 13 residues. Trimming shortened V by 1 base and J by 6 bases, and 11 bases separated the two germline ends. The V gene's germline CDR1 is SGHRS and CDR2 YFSETQ. Here the CDR3 DNA reads TGCGCCAGCAGCTTGCAGGAGGGGATCGAGCAGTACTTC. This codes for CASSLQEGIEQYF.

The chain links TRBV12-5 to TRBJ1-2, with TRBD1 as a possible D gene (5 bases). CDR3 length: 15 residues. V was pared by 0 bases and J by 8 bases, with 16 bases between. The germline CDR1 and CDR2 sequences are LGHNT and FRNRAP. Here the CDR3 reads CASGLVTRVMGGYTF. As DNA, the CDR3 is TGTGCTAGTGGTTTGGTTACCAGGGTAATGGGCGGCTACACCTTC.

This clone was seen more than once but under ten times. The chain has TRBV25-1 and TRBJ2-5; D not resolved. The germline CDR1 and CDR2 sequences are MGHDK and SYGVNS. With 5 bases removed from V and 5 bases from J, the gap between germline ends came to 9 bases. CDR3 length: 12 amino acids. CDR3 nucleotides: TGTGCCAGCAGTCTATCACGGGAGACCCAGTACTTC. Protein sequence: CASSLSRETQYF.

The chain joins TRBV6-5 to TRBJ1-3, with 7 nucleotides matching TRBD1. CDR1 and CDR2 (germline): MNHEY, SVGAGI. After removal of 2 bases from V and 0 bases from J, the junction contained 4 bases not matched to a gene. The CDR3 sequence is 16 residues long. CDR3 coding DNA: TGTGCCAGCAGTTACGGGGGACAGTACTCTGGAAACACCATATATTTT. Its protein is CASSYGGQYSGNTIYF.

J is TRBJ1-1 and V is TRBV2, with 7 bases fitting TRBD1. Losses at the gene ends were 7 bases for V and 7 bases for J; bases not matched to a gene: 12. The length of the CDR3 is 14 residues. Germline-derived CDR1 and CDR2 are SNHLY and FYNNEI. The CDR3 nucleotides are TGTGCCAGCATTCCGGGACAGAGCAATGTTGAAGCTTTCTTT. As protein: CASIPGQSNVEAFF.

This clone has a handful of counts. The rearrangement links TRBV29-1 to TRBJ1-5; 9 bases are shared with TRBD1. Unmatched junction bases numbered 4, after V lost 6 bases and J lost 1 base. The V gene's germline CDR1 is SQVTM and CDR2 ANQGSEA. CDR3 length: 14 amino acids. CDR3 nucleotide sequence: TGCAGCGTAGGACAGGGGTCCAGCAATCAGCCCCAGCATTTT. Amino acid sequence: CSVGQGSSNQPQHF.

This rearrangement joins TRBV6-1 to TRBJ2-1; tentative D call: TRBD1 (6 bases). Trimming shortened V by 6 bases and J by 3 bases, and 12 bases separated the two germline ends. Per the germline V gene, CDR1 is MNHNS and CDR2 is SASEGT. The CDR3 consists of 14 residues. This CDR3 reads CASSRGILYNEQFF. Written as DNA, the CDR3 is TGTGCCAGCAGCAGGGGTATCCTCTACAATGAGCAGTTCTTC.

This clone was counted between two and nine times. The rearrangement uses TRBV5-6 and TRBJ2-7, with D possibly TRBD1 on 6 matching bases. This CDR3 has 14 amino acids. CDR1 and CDR2 (germline): SGHDT, YYEEEE. V was pared by 4 bases and J by 3 bases, with 14 bases between. The CDR3 reads CASSPPTGHYEQYF. DNA for the CDR3: TGTGCCAGCAGCCCTCCAACAGGGCACTACGAGCAGTACTTC.

The V call is TRBV5-1, the J call TRBJ2-5, with 13 positions matching TRBD2. CDR1 SGHRS and CDR2 YFSETQ come from the germline V gene. This CDR3 region has 19 residues. V lost 0 bases to trimming and J lost 4 bases; unmatched junction nucleotides: 12. Here the CDR3 reads CASSLALFGLAGVGETQYF. CDR3 bases: TGCGCCAGCAGCTTGGCCCTCTTCGGACTAGCGGGAGTGGGAGAGACCCAGTACTTC.